One and the same sample provided the 26 T cell receptor beta chains below, sequenced in a study of T cells in Graves' hyperthyroidism and ophthalmopathy. What was amplified from RNA transcripts were TCR beta CDR3 regions. Carried out on the TCR CDR3, a first-round RT-PCR used the HTBI primer set. TCRdb reanalysed the multiplex PCR reads using MiXCR and keeps one entry per CDR3 protein. The sample consists of some 150,000 distinct CDR3 sequences, approximately 24% of them appearing once. Source material: blood. The source of these receptors is a woman aged 45-59 years with Graves' hyperthyroidism that later progressed to Graves' ophthalmopathy.

This clonotype was counted ten times or more. The rearrangement joins TRBV6-1 to TRBJ2-7; D possibly corresponds to TRBD1 (6 bases). The CDR3 extends over 12 amino acids. From germline, CDR1 is MNHNS and CDR2 SASEGT. The V gene lost 7 bases and the J gene lost 2 bases, with 9 bases spanning the gap. The CDR3 sequence is CASTRGTYEQYF. CDR3 bases: TGTGCCAGCACCAGGGGCACCTACGAGCAGTACTTC.

This clonotype was seen at least ten times. This sequence joins TRBV3-1 and TRBJ2-1; the match to TRBD2 covers 9 bases. The CDR3 has 15 residues. The V segment lost 4 bases and the J segment 6 bases; nucleotides outside the gene matches: 7. The germline V gene encodes CDR1 LGHDT and CDR2 YNNKEL (reference sequence). The DNA of the CDR3 is TGTGCCAGCAGCCTAGCGGGAGTGGGGAGCAATGAGCAGTTCTTC. It is translated as CASSLAGVGSNEQFF.

This clonotype was counted a few times. The genes are TRBV18 and TRBJ1-2; 9 bases map to TRBD1. The CDR3 is 16 amino acids. The J segment lost 6 bases and the V segment lost 3 bases, leaving 11 bases of the junction unmatched. Germline CDR1 KGHSH, CDR2 LQKENI. The CDR3 reads CASSPSHTGGTDGYTF. CDR3 DNA sequence: TGTGCCAGCTCACCTTCCCATACAGGGGGCACAGATGGCTACACCTTC.

This clonotype occurred many times. The chain links TRBV10-3 to TRBJ1-5; TRBD1 might be the D (5 bases). CDR1 and CDR2 (germline): ENHRY, SYGVKD. The CDR3 is 18 amino acids. V was pared by 0 bases and J by 3 bases, with 18 bases between. As DNA, the CDR3 is TGTGCCATCAGTGAGTCGGCGCGGGATCGACAGCCCAATCAGCCCCAGCATTTT. Its translation: CAISESARDRQPNQPQHF.

This clonotype was seen a few times. The chain couples TRBV19 to TRBJ2-2; TRBD1 agrees at 11 bases. Per the germline V gene, CDR1 is LNHDA and CDR2 is SQIVND (reference sequence). The CDR3 runs to 13 residues. After removal of 9 bases from V and 5 bases from J, the junction contained 2 bases not matched to a gene. The chain's CDR3 is CASRDRGTGELFF. In DNA form, the CDR3 reads TGTGCCAGCCGGGACAGGGGGACCGGGGAGCTGTTTTTT.

This clonotype occurred many times. The chain is built from TRBV4-1 and TRBJ2-7, with 11 bases aligning to TRBD1. Germline V lookup: CDR1 MGHRA, CDR2 YSYEKL. V shed 0 bases, J shed 5 bases, and the junction held 9 bases outside the gene matches. The CDR3 is 17 residues long. CDR3 loop: CASSQDPGGTGGNEQYF. DNA for the CDR3: TGCGCCAGCAGCCAAGATCCTGGGGGGACAGGGGGTAACGAGCAGTACTTC.

V usage is TRBV3-1 and J usage is TRBJ2-1; a weak D match, TRBD2 (6 bases). Trimming took off 4 bases at V and 11 bases at J, with 12 bases between the two ends. Germline CDR1 reads LGHDT; CDR2 reads YNNKEL (reference sequence). This CDR3 has 12 residues. The CDR3 bases are TGTGCCAGCAGCCGGGCCCGGGAGAAGCAGTTCTTC. Translation gives CASSRAREKQFF.

This clonotype was seen a few times. The chain recombines TRBV4-1 with TRBJ2-1; no definite D call. Germline assignment: CDR1 MGHRA and CDR2 YSYEKL. The CDR3 runs to 13 residues. V shed 1 base and J shed 4 bases, with 5 bases lying between them. CDR3 bases: TGCGCCAGCAGCCAAGTCGGATACAATGAGCAGTTCTTC. Its translation is CASSQVGYNEQFF.

The gene calls are TRBV18 and TRBJ1-4, with 7 bases matching TRBD1. J lost 0 bases, V lost 3 bases, and 7 bases had no gene match. This CDR3 has 17 amino acids. Per the germline V gene, CDR1 is KGHSH and CDR2 is LQKENI. The DNA of the CDR3 is TGTGCCAGCTCACCGGGACAGTTCTCCGCAACTAATGAAAAACTGTTTTTT. This sequence encodes CASSPGQFSATNEKLFF.

This clonotype turned up a few times. The rearrangement uses TRBV9 and TRBJ2-1; 9 bases fit TRBD1. Germline V lookup: CDR1 SGDLS, CDR2 YYNGEE. The CDR3 runs to 16 residues. J was trimmed by 1 base and V by 2 bases; bases with no gene match: 4. The CDR3 protein is CASSVDRGASYNEQFF. CDR3 nucleotides: TGTGCCAGCAGCGTCGACAGGGGGGCATCCTACAATGAGCAGTTCTTC.

This clonotype has a count of ten or more. The V gene is TRBV30, the J gene TRBJ1-1; no clear D. CDR3 length equals 13 residues. Between the trimmed V and J ends, which lost 4 bases and 0 bases, there was a span of 9 bases. The germline CDR1 and CDR2 sequences are GTSNPN and SVGIG (reference sequence). CDR3 sequence: CAWNPGMNTEAFF. Here the CDR3 DNA reads TGTGCCTGGAACCCAGGCATGAACACTGAAGCTTTCTTT.

This clonotype was counted many times. The chain has TRBV6-1 and TRBJ1-4; D may be TRBD1 (5 bases). Germline V CDR1 and CDR2: MNHNS, SASEGT. The CDR3 totals 12 residues. V gave up 7 bases and J gave up 7 bases, with 10 bases separating them. CDR3 in DNA: TGTGCCAGCAACGGTCAGGGTGAAAAACTGTTTTTT. Residues: CASNGQGEKLFF.

This clonotype was seen at least ten times. The chain combines TRBV27 with TRBJ2-3; D is possibly TRBD2 (5 bases). V was pared by 5 bases and J by 6 bases, with 12 bases between. The CDR3 extends over 13 amino acids. Germline CDR1 is MNHEY and CDR2 is SMNVEV (reference sequence). CDR3 in amino acids: CASSLRERDTQYF. The DNA for the CDR3 is TGTGCCAGCAGTCTAAGGGAGCGGGATACGCAGTATTTT.

This clonotype was detected only once. The chain links TRBV12-3 or TRBV12-4 to TRBJ2-1; 7 nucleotides line up with TRBD1. The CDR3 has 15 amino acids. V gave up 4 bases and J gave up 6 bases; unmatched junction bases: 9. The CDR3 DNA sequence: TGTGCCAGCAGTTGGGGTACCGACAGGGTCAATGAGCAGTTCTTC. Translating gives CASSWGTDRVNEQFF.

This clonotype has only a few counts. A much larger clone lies one base from this, so it may be a read error. This sequence joins TRBV7-9 and TRBJ2-5; 7 bases map to TRBD2. V lost 8 bases, J lost 5 bases, and 11 bases stayed unmatched. CDR3 length: 14 amino acids. Germline V gives CDR1 SEHNR, CDR2 FQNEAQ (reference sequence). The CDR3 DNA is TGTGCCAGCGGCCCCAACGTGGGGGGGGAGACCCAGTACTTC. Translation gives CASGPNVGGETQYF.

The chain recombines TRBV12-3 or TRBV12-4 with TRBJ1-3, with TRBD1 as a possible D gene (5 bases). This CDR3 contains 15 residues. Trimming took off 4 bases at V and 0 bases at J, with 10 bases between the two ends. CDR3 sequence (DNA): TGTGCCAGCAGTTATAGGGGCAGCTCTGGAAACACCATATATTTT. This translates into CASSYRGSSGNTIYF.

The sample holds many counts of this clonotype. The chain links TRBV28 to TRBJ2-4; D gene uncertain. Trimming took 1 base from V and 8 from J, leaving 6 bases between them. Germline lookup yields CDR1 MDHEN and CDR2 SYDVKM. The CDR3 consists of 12 residues. In nucleotides, the CDR3 is TGTGCCAGCAGTTTATATCCGGACATTCAGTACTTC. It codes for CASSLYPDIQYF. The variable domain in full, with the rest retrieved from reference TRBV28 and TRBJ2-4, is DVKVTQSSRYLVKRTGEKVFLECVQDMDHENMFWYRQDPGLGLRLIYFSYDVKMKEKGDIPEGYSVSREKKERFSLILESASTNQTSMYLCASSLYPDIQYFGAGTRLSVL.

This clonotype has a count of ten or more. The gene calls are TRBV3-1 and TRBJ2-7; D unresolved. This CDR3 is built from 13 residues. The V gene lost 3 bases and the J gene lost 0 bases, with 6 bases spanning the gap. Per the germline V gene, CDR1 is LGHDT and CDR2 is YNNKEL (reference sequence). CDR3 loop: CASSQVSSYEQYF. CDR3 DNA sequence: TGTGCCAGCAGCCAGGTGTCCTCCTACGAGCAGTACTTC.

The sample holds a few counts of this clonotype. The V and J genes are TRBV3-1 and TRBJ2-3; tentative D call: TRBD2 (6 bases). Germline CDR1 reads LGHDT; CDR2 reads YNNKEL (reference sequence). V was trimmed by 2 bases and J by 9 bases, leaving 18 bases between them. The CDR3 consists of 15 residues. Written as DNA, the CDR3 is TGTGCCAGCAGCCAAAATGGGGCGGGAAGCAGGACGCAGTATTTT. It codes for CASSQNGAGSRTQYF.

This clonotype was counted at least ten times. The rearrangement uses TRBV7-2 and TRBJ1-1; no definite D call. The CDR3 spans 14 residues. V lost 3 bases to trimming and J lost 1 base, with 9 bases between them. Germline loops: CDR1 SGHTA, CDR2 FQGNSA. The DNA of the CDR3 is TGTGCCAGCAGCTTCGGCGGGAAGAACACTGAAGCTTTCTTT. This gives the protein CASSFGGKNTEAFF.

Notes on this clonotype: This may come from a read error, since a much larger clone is one base off. Because it lacks the conserved phenylalanine or tryptophan at the end, this CDR3 is likely a read error. The chain combines TRBV5-1 with TRBJ2-7, with a tentative D call TRBD2 (6 bases). Germline CDR1 is SGHRS and CDR2 is YFSETQ. V lost 4 bases to trimming and J lost 0 bases, with 14 bases between them. CDR3 length: 15 amino acids. The CDR3 sequence: CASSVSGSNSYEQYL. CDR3 nucleotides: TGCGCCAGCAGCGTAAGCGGGTCCAACTCCTACGAGCAGTACCTC.

The chain has TRBV25-1 and TRBJ1-1, with D possibly being TRBD1 (6 bases). The CDR3 loop spans 21 amino acids. V was cut by 1 base and J by 1 base, with 28 bases left in between. CDR1 and CDR2 (germline): MGHDK, SYGVNS. CDR3: CASSEFERTAKDKVWNTEAFF. Here the CDR3 DNA reads TGTGCCAGCAGTGAATTTGAACGGACAGCGAAAGATAAAGTTTGGAACACTGAAGCTTTCTTT.

This clonotype was seen at least ten times. J is TRBJ2-1 and V is TRBV20-1, with 7 nucleotides matching TRBD2. The CDR3 covers 15 residues. Trimming took 3 bases from V and 2 from J; bases not matched to a gene: 7. Germline values: CDR1 DFQATT, CDR2 SNEGSKA (reference sequence). CDR3: CSARPGREPYNEQFF. The CDR3 DNA reads as TGCAGTGCTAGGCCGGGGCGGGAGCCCTACAATGAGCAGTTCTTC.

This clonotype was seen repeatedly, ten times or more. This rearrangement joins TRBV20-1 to TRBJ1-2; 8 bases line up with TRBD1. V gave up 5 bases and J gave up 9 bases; unmatched junction bases: 11. This CDR3 is built from 13 residues. Germline values: CDR1 DFQATT, CDR2 SNEGSKA (reference sequence). CDR3 DNA sequence: TGCAGTGCTTTTAATACAGGGGGGGTGCGCTACACCTTC. This encodes CSAFNTGGVRYTF.

This clonotype was recorded a few times. Here the CDR3 DNA reads TGCGCCAGCAGTTCCGGGACTAAATACAATGAGCAGTTCTTC. Translation gives CASSSGTKYNEQFF. This chain joins TRBV10-2 and TRBJ2-1; 7 bases fit TRBD2. The V gene's germline CDR1 is WSHSY and CDR2 SAAADI. V shed 5 bases, J shed 4 bases, and the junction held 5 bases outside the gene matches. This CDR3 has 14 residues.

This clonotype was counted many times. The chain joins TRBV6-1 to TRBJ2-4, with D perhaps TRBD1 (7 bases). Trimming removed 7 bases from V and 9 bases from J, with 19 bases in between. The CDR3 is made up of 14 amino acids. Germline CDR1 MNHNS, CDR2 SASEGT. CDR3 region: CASTRGQNTPIQYF. CDR3 nucleotides: TGTGCCAGCACGCGGGGACAGAATACTCCCATTCAGTACTTC.